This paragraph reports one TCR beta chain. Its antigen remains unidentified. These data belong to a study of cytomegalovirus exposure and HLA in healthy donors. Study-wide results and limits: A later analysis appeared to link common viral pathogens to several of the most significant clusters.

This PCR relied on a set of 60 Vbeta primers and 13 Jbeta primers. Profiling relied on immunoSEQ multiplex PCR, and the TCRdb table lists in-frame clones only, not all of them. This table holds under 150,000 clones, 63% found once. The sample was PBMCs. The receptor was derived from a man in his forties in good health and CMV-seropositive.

CDR3 DNA: TGTGCCAGCAGCCGGGGACTGCCGGGCTACGAGCAGTACTTC. Its translation: CASSRGLPGYEQYF. The V gene is TRBV5-6, the J gene TRBJ2-7, with D maybe TRBD2 (6 bases). V was clipped by 4 bases and J by 3 bases, with 14 bases between them. Per the germline V gene, CDR1 is SGHDT and CDR2 is YYEEEE. The CDR3 totals 14 residues.